Below, 8 T cell receptor beta chains from the same sample are listed, as sequenced in a study of cytomegalovirus exposure and HLA in healthy donors listed by TCRdb under 2017. Libraries were built with the immunoSEQ multiplex PCR assay. The multiplex PCR relied on a mix of 60 forward primers for TCR Vbeta segments and 13 reverse primers for TCR Jbeta segments. Entries here come from immuneACCESS through TCRdb and include only in-frame sequences with V and J called. Some clones fail to appear in such tables; in the studies checked, an unresolved V gene covers under half of the shortfall, and the cause of the remainder is unknown. In all, the sample holds fewer than 200,000 clones, and around 82% of those were seen once. Over 2% of the sample is taken by the ten largest. The sequenced material came from PBMCs. All receptors derive from a man aged 55-75 years in good health and CMV-seronegative.

V is TRBV4-2 and J is TRBJ2-3, with TRBD2 matching over 8 bases. The CDR3 consists of 17 residues. J was trimmed by 5 bases and V by 5 bases; bases with no gene match: 15. Germline loops: CDR1 LGHNA, CDR2 YNFKEQ. CDR3 in amino acids: CASSSTAAGGSGDTQYF. In DNA, the CDR3 is TGTGCCAGCAGCTCTACGGCGGCGGGAGGTTCCGGAGATACGCAGTATTTT.

The rearrangement links TRBV6-1 to TRBJ2-7, with D possibly being TRBD2 (5 bases). Germline V gene data show CDR1 as MNHNS and CDR2 as SASEGT. This CDR3 is 13 amino acids long. V gave up 2 bases and J gave up 9 bases, with 14 bases separating them. The CDR3 nucleotides are TGTGCCAGCAGTGAATCGGGATCTCTCTCGCAGTACTTC. Translating gives CASSESGSLSQYF.

This chain uses TRBV9 with TRBJ1-2, with D perhaps matching TRBD1 (6 bases). V was pared by 0 bases and J by 13 bases, with 16 bases between. Germline V gives CDR1 SGDLS, CDR2 YYNGEE. CDR3 length: 13 residues. The DNA for the CDR3 is TGTGCCAGCAGCGTAGATCGGATTGAGGGGGTCACCTTC. Amino acid sequence: CASSVDRIEGVTF.

V is TRBV5-1 and J is TRBJ1-1; no clear D. Germline V gives CDR1 SGHRS, CDR2 YFSETQ. This CDR3 has 12 residues. Trimming took 2 bases from V and 5 from J, leaving 7 bases between them. The CDR3 reads CASSFDGTEAFF. The CDR3 nucleotides are TGCGCCAGCAGCTTTGACGGGACTGAAGCTTTCTTT.

CDR3 region: CASTQSDRGRGTQYF. For the CDR3, the DNA is TGCGCCAGCACCCAGAGTGACAGGGGGCGAGGGACCCAGTACTTC. The chain couples TRBV4-1 to TRBJ2-5, with 10 bases that match TRBD1. After removal of 7 bases from V and 7 bases from J, the junction contained 12 bases not matched to a gene. The CDR3 is 15 amino acids. The germline gives CDR1 MGHRA, CDR2 YSYEKL.

The gene calls are TRBV6-6 and TRBJ1-1; D is undetermined. Germline-derived CDR1 and CDR2 are MNHNY and SVGAGI (reference sequence). The CDR3 extends over 15 amino acids. Trimming left V 2 bases short and J 7 bases short, with 17 bases between. The CDR3 spells CASSYGLPEGSEAFF. The DNA for the CDR3 is TGTGCCAGCAGTTACGGTTTACCAGAAGGGAGTGAAGCTTTCTTT.

The genes are TRBV7-2 and TRBJ1-1, with TRBD1 as a possible D gene (5 bases). From germline, CDR1 is SGHTA and CDR2 FQGNSA. This CDR3 region has 15 residues. V gave up 5 bases and J gave up 7 bases, with 20 bases separating them. Written as DNA, the CDR3 is TGTGCCAGCAGCCCTGAACTGGGGGGGGTGGGTGAAGCTTTCTTT. This gives the protein CASSPELGGVGEAFF. Together with reference TRBV7-2 and TRBJ1-1, the CDR3 gives the full variable domain: GAGVSQSPSNKVTEKGKDVELRCDPISGHTALYWYRQSLGQGLEFLIYFQGNSAPDKSGLPSDRFSAERTGGSVSTLTIQRTQQEDSAVYLCASSPELGGVGEAFFGQGTRLTVV.

V gene TRBV18 combines with J gene TRBJ2-5, with no clear D. Trimming shortened V by 1 base and J by 4 bases, and 4 bases separated the two germline ends. The V gene's germline CDR1 is KGHSH and CDR2 LQKENI. This CDR3 region has 12 residues. CDR3 region: CASSPRAETQYF. In DNA, the CDR3 is TGTGCCAGCTCACCACGGGCAGAGACCCAGTACTTC.